This T cell receptor beta chain was recovered during a study of T cell repertoires in cytomegalovirus infection. In the study overall: CMV epitopes that were recently identified and HLA-C-restricted were used alongside well-studied HLA-B-restricted ones. Public TCR beta signatures indicated both CMV infection and matching HLA type.

This CDR3 is built from 12 residues. Per germline, CDR1 WSHSY and CDR2 SAAADI. V lost 6 bases, J lost 6 bases, and 9 bases lay in between. Study observations and caveats: Cumulative frequency (of public TCR beta family members) identified carriers of CMV plus the relevant HLA. HLA-C-restricted TCR beta clonotypes specific for CMV led the ex vivo response.

Remarks on this clonotype: What it binds is not known.

TCRdb reanalysed the reads using MiXCR and keeps one entry per CDR3 protein. Altogether about 920,000 distinct CDR3 sequences are present, around 31% being singletons, with the ten largest covering over 12%. V gene TRBV10-2 combines with J gene TRBJ2-1; D uncertain. The sequence was collected from a human donor in good health (CMV status not recorded). Some clones in this sample may be carry-over from other donors' samples. Sequenced here: cultured CD8+ T cells from PBMCs, sampled from culture after CMV antigen stimulation. CDR3 sequence (DNA): TGCGCCAGCAGAGATCCCGGCAATGAGCAGTTCTTC. Encoded protein: CASRDPGNEQFF.